A single sample is the source of the 12 T cell receptor beta chains below, sequenced in a study of CD8 T cells in Susac syndrome. cDNA came from about 0.5 to 1 ug RNA primed by random hexamers. TCRdb re-derived calls from the immunoSEQ multiplex PCR reads in MiXCR, one entry per CDR3 protein. Seen here are 100,000 to 150,000 distinct CDR3 sequences, about 92% observed once, and the top ten hold 0.093%. Sequenced material: CD4+ T cells from PBMCs. The receptor set was obtained from a human donor with multiple sclerosis.

This chain links TRBV5-1 with TRBJ1-1; D might be TRBD1 (6 bases). Trimming took 5 bases from V and 1 from J, leaving 12 bases between them. CDR1 is SGHRS and CDR2 is YFSETQ in the germline V gene. This CDR3 has 14 amino acids. CDR3 bases: TGCGCCAGCAGTTCCCAGGGACAGAACACTGAAGCTTTCTTT. It yields the protein CASSSQGQNTEAFF.

The V gene is TRBV29-1, the J gene TRBJ1-1; D might be TRBD1 (6 bases). This CDR3 has 13 residues. The V end was cut by 6 bases, the J end by 1 base, with 12 bases between. Germline loops: CDR1 SQVTM, CDR2 ANQGSEA. The CDR3 bases are TGCAGCGTGGAGCCGGGGGCGAACACTGAAGCTTTCTTT. Residues: CSVEPGANTEAFF.

The chain combines TRBV28 with TRBJ2-7; 9 bases are shared with TRBD1. This CDR3 comprises 15 residues. Germline V lookup: CDR1 MDHEN, CDR2 SYDVKM. Trimming cost V 4 bases and J 0 bases; bases outside gene matches: 4. The DNA for the CDR3 is TGTGCCAGCAGTTCACCGGGACAGGGCTCCTACGAGCAGTACTTC. Residues: CASSSPGQGSYEQYF.

In its sample, this clonotype was seen once. The genes are TRBV5-1 and TRBJ1-1; D might be TRBD1 (5 bases). Trimming cost V 6 bases and J 0 bases, with 9 bases left between them. Looked up from germline, CDR1 is SGHRS and CDR2 is YFSETQ. This CDR3 has 13 residues. As DNA, the CDR3 is TGCGCCAGCACGATAGGGGTGAACACTGAAGCTTTCTTT. Protein product: CASTIGVNTEAFF.

V gene TRBV20-1 combines with J gene TRBJ2-7; tentatively, D is TRBD2 (6 bases). Germline V gives CDR1 DFQATT, CDR2 SNEGSKA (reference sequence). The CDR3 runs to 14 residues. V dropped 5 bases and J dropped 7 bases, with 21 bases sitting between them. CDR3 residues: CSAHYLAGSFEQYF. The DNA for the CDR3 is TGCAGTGCTCACTATCTGGCGGGGTCTTTTGAGCAGTACTTC.

This clonotype was recorded once. The chain has TRBV6-2 or TRBV6-3 and TRBJ2-1; 9 nucleotides align to TRBD2. CDR1 and CDR2 (germline): MNHEY, SVGEGT. The CDR3 sequence is 12 residues long. The V gene end was trimmed by 8 bases and the J gene end by 11 bases; junction bases not matched to a gene: 7. The CDR3 nucleotides read TGTGCCAGCGCGGGGGGGCCTGGGAAGCAGTTCTTC. Amino acids: CASAGGPGKQFF.

The chain links TRBV20-1 to TRBJ1-5; D may be TRBD1 (5 bases). The CDR3 consists of 13 residues. Germline loops: CDR1 DFQATT, CDR2 SNEGSKA (reference sequence). Trimming removed 6 bases at V and 1 base at J, with 10 bases between. CDR3 sequence reads: CSARRDSNQPQHF. For the CDR3, the DNA is TGCAGTGCCCGCCGGGACAGCAATCAGCCCCAGCATTTT.

The V and J genes are TRBV12-3 or TRBV12-4 and TRBJ1-2; 10 nucleotides match TRBD1. The CDR3 loop spans 16 amino acids. J gave up 7 bases and V 0 bases, and 8 bases lay outside the gene matches. In DNA form, the CDR3 reads TGTGCCAGCAGTTTAGCTGGGACAGGGGAGCTAAGTGGCTACACCTTC. This gives the protein CASSLAGTGELSGYTF.

DNA of the CDR3: TGTGCCTGGAGATCGGGTGTGAGAAGCTCCTACAATGAGCAGTTCTTC. It codes for CAWRSGVRSSYNEQFF. The chain uses TRBV30 and TRBJ2-1; no clear D. Germline CDR1 GTSNPN, CDR2 SVGIG (reference sequence). The CDR3 contains 16 residues. Deletions cut 3 bases from V and 0 bases from J, with 15 bases between. The whole variable domain, remainder taken from reference TRBV30 and TRBJ2-1, is SQTIHQWPATLVQPVGSPLSLECTVEGTSNPNLYWYRQAAGRGLQLLFYSVGIGQISSEVPQNLSASRPQDRQFILSSKKLLLSDSGFYLCAWRSGVRSSYNEQFFGPGTRLTVL.

This clonotype has only one observation. J is TRBJ2-7 and V is TRBV13, with D tentatively TRBD1 (5 bases). The CDR3 sequence is 15 residues long. V was shortened by 2 bases and J by 3 bases, with 14 bases between the two germline ends. CDR1 is PRHDT, CDR2 FYEKMQ, per germline (reference sequence). Here the CDR3 reads CASSLRQRTSYEQYF. The CDR3 DNA follows: TGTGCCAGCAGCTTAAGACAGAGGACAAGCTACGAGCAGTACTTC.

The rearrangement uses TRBV6-1 and TRBJ2-3; 9 bases map to TRBD2. Looked up from germline, CDR1 is MNHNS and CDR2 is SASEGT. With 9 bases clipped from V and 2 bases from J, the junction kept 15 bases outside the gene matches. The CDR3 spans 17 residues. CDR3 residues: CASGSRRSGGSTDTQYF. The CDR3 nucleotides are TGTGCCAGTGGATCCCGCCGTAGCGGGGGCTCCACAGATACGCAGTATTTT.

This rearrangement joins TRBV5-4 to TRBJ1-6, with D maybe TRBD1 (5 bases). CDR1 and CDR2 from the germline V gene are SGHNT and YYREEE (reference sequence). V shed 0 bases and J shed 8 bases, with 15 bases lying between them. The CDR3 consists of 16 residues. CDR3 sequence reads: CASSLDLGAVDSPLHF. CDR3 sequence (DNA): TGTGCCAGCAGCTTGGATTTAGGGGCCGTGGATTCACCCCTCCACTTT.